This T cell receptor beta chain was captured by sequencing in a study of beta chain features in type 1 diabetes. On this clone: Its antigen is still unknown.

Whole-study findings and limits: TCRB CDR3s were moderately but significantly shorter in Type 1 diabetes patients in all four CD4+ subsets. Insertion counts at VDJ junctions were lower in type 1 diabetes patients, who also showed more deletions there. Relative to healthy donors, patients appeared to have naive, central memory and Treg TCRB repertoires that were more similar.

Expressed TCRB transcripts were sequenced, since all the RNA that had been isolated was reverse transcribed. Sequencing used immunoSEQ multiplex PCR; TCRdb keeps in-frame clones, though not all of them. The sample carries roughly 400,000 clones, over 9% recorded once. The CDR3 sequence is 13 residues long. Germline CDR1 and CDR2: MNHNY and SVGAGI (reference sequence). Trimming removed 11 bases at V and 7 bases at J, with 20 bases between. The sequence derives from a man between 25 and 39 years old with type 1 diabetes. The sample comprised central memory CD4+ T cells from blood. This chain joins TRBV6-6 and TRBJ1-2; D not resolved. CDR3 sequence: CAGRQEGPGGYTF. The CDR3 DNA reads TGTGCCGGGAGGCAGGAGGGTCCGGGTGGCTACACCTTC.